Listed here are 9 T cell receptor beta chains from one sample, sequenced in a study of vaccination and CD4 T cells after COVID-19. For these TCRs, the target antigens are not known. The Oncomine TCR Beta short-read assay was applied to DNA of cultured CD4+ T cells. TCRdb called the PCR reads again in MiXCR, with one record for every CDR3 protein. Here the sample spans 10,000 to 12,000 distinct CDR3 sequences, roughly 30% being singletons. Treatment: approximately 10-day PBMC culture with coronavirus spike peptide pools or control peptides (ViraFEST assay). The specimen comprised CD4+ T cells from blood, cultured in vitro, sampled after SARS-CoV-2 vaccination. Receptors originate from a human donor who had recovered from COVID-19.

This rearrangement joins TRBV18 to TRBJ1-5; TRBD1 agrees at 10 bases. Germline CDR1 reads KGHSH; CDR2 reads LQKENI. V shed 3 bases, J shed 4 bases, and the junction held 9 bases outside the gene matches. The CDR3 is 17 residues long. As DNA, the CDR3 is TGTGCCAGCTCACCTTTCGACAGGGGGCGAGGAAATCAGCCCCAGCATTTT. Protein product: CASSPFDRGRGNQPQHF.

This chain uses TRBV6-5 with TRBJ2-5; D is ambiguous. This CDR3 is 15 amino acids long. V was clipped by 4 bases and J by 3 bases, with 15 bases between them. Germline V CDR1 and CDR2: MNHEY, SVGAGI. As DNA, the CDR3 is TGTGCCAGCAGTTTCAACTCCTACAGTAAAGAGACCCAGTACTTC. Amino acid sequence: CASSFNSYSKETQYF.

The V and J genes are TRBV7-2 and TRBJ1-5; D unclear. CDR1 is SGHTA and CDR2 is FQGNSA in the germline V gene. Trimming removed 0 bases from V and 1 base from J, with 4 bases in between. This CDR3 is built from 14 residues. The CDR3 region has the DNA TGTGCCAGCAGCTTAGCCGCGAGCAATCAGCCCCAGCATTTT. Amino acid sequence: CASSLAASNQPQHF. Full variable domain (remainder filled in from reference TRBV7-2 and TRBJ1-5): GAGVSQSPSNKVTEKGKDVELRCDPISGHTALYWYRQSLGQGLEFLIYFQGNSAPDKSGLPSDRFSAERTGGSVSTLTIQRTQQEDSAVYLCASSLAASNQPQHFGDGTRLSIL.

Comments on this clonotype: One junction end does not reproduce the germline sequence, and a read error may be involved. The genes are TRBV18 and TRBJ1-2, with D unclear. The germline CDR1 and CDR2 sequences are KGHSH and LQKENI. CDR3 size: 14 residues. This CDR3 is CAGSPSGDGLGYTF. In DNA, the CDR3 is TGTGCCGGCTCACCTTCAGGCGACGGACTAGGCTACACCTTC. The whole variable domain, remainder taken from reference TRBV18 and TRBJ1-2, is NAGVMQNPRHLVRRRGQEARLRCSPMKGHSHVYWYRQLPEEGLKFMVYLQKENIIDESGMPKERFSAEFPKEGPSILRIQQVVRGDSAAYFCAGSPSGDGLGYTFGSGTRLTVV.

This chain links TRBV27 with TRBJ1-5, with D uncertain. The CDR3 totals 15 residues. V lost 3 bases, J lost 0 bases, and 9 bases lay in between. Germline values: CDR1 MNHEY, CDR2 SMNVEV (reference sequence). CDR3 bases: TGTGCCAGCAGTTTCGTGGGGAATAGCAATCAGCCCCAGCATTTT. Translation: CASSFVGNSNQPQHF.

This clonotype came up a few times. In nucleotides, the CDR3 is TGTGCCAGCAGCTTAGGTGGTTCCAGGGGGCGCGACGAGCAGTACTTC. This encodes CASSLGGSRGRDEQYF. The chain carries TRBV7-2 and TRBJ2-7; the match to TRBD1 covers 8 bases. The CDR3 is made up of 16 amino acids. Germline V gene data show CDR1 as SGHTA and CDR2 as FQGNSA. Trimming removed 1 base from V and 5 bases from J; junction bases left unmatched: 10.

In DNA form, the CDR3 reads TGCAGCGTTGAAAAGGGATTAGGGACTGAAGCTTTCTTT. Protein: CSVEKGLGTEAFF. The J gene is TRBJ1-1, the V gene TRBV29-1; D uncertain. This CDR3 contains 13 residues. The germline V gene has CDR1 SQVTM and CDR2 ANQGSEA. The V end was cut by 2 bases, the J end by 5 bases, with 12 bases between.

V usage is TRBV18 and J usage is TRBJ2-5; D is possibly TRBD2 (5 bases). This CDR3 spans 16 amino acids. V shed 4 bases and J shed 1 base, with 16 bases lying between them. Germline values: CDR1 KGHSH, CDR2 LQKENI. CDR3 sequence (DNA): TGTGCCAGCTCACTACCGGAGAGGGTCCCCCAAGAGACCCAGTACTTC. Its translation is CASSLPERVPQETQYF.

This chain uses TRBV5-1 with TRBJ1-5; D is ambiguous. Germline V gives CDR1 SGHRS, CDR2 YFSETQ. The CDR3 is made up of 13 amino acids. Trimming cost V 4 bases and J 7 bases, with 12 bases left between them. The CDR3 DNA sequence: TGCGCCAGCAGCCCTCTGGACGGCCAGCCCCAGCATTTT. This gives the protein CASSPLDGQPQHF.